A selection of T cell receptor beta chains follows, all from one sample in a study of blood T cell repertoires in COVID-19. Sequenced by immunoSEQ multiplex PCR; TCRdb stores in-frame clones only, minus some. This sample has around 320,000 clones, with about 90% found just once. Specimen: PBMCs or T cells enriched from blood (not recorded which). Receptor source: a young woman with acute COVID-19. CDR3s include the opening cysteine and the closing phenylalanine or tryptophan. Each record gives: D gene, clone size, V gene, J gene, CDR3 DNA, CDR3 protein. A D gene is named only where the DNA matches it firmly. Size tells how often a clone was seen (once, few, many) or the class of an expanded clone, and some rows leave it out.

>NA|NA|TRBV11-1|TRBJ2-2
TGTGCCAGCAGCTTAGGAGCGAACACCGGGGAGCTGTTTTTT
CASSLGANTGELFF
>NA|NA|TRBV5-5|TRBJ2-1
TGTGCCAGTACTCCGGGGGAAAGGGGTCGCAATGAGCAGTTCTTC
CASTPGERGRNEQFF
>TRBD2|NA|TRBV11-1|TRBJ2-3
TGTGCCAGCAGCTTAAGTAGCGGGGGATTCACAGATACGCAGTATTTT
CASSLSSGGFTDTQYF
>NA|NA|TRBV6-1|TRBJ1-4
TGTGCCAGCAGTGAAGCGGGGGGAGCTAATGAAAAACTGTTTTTT
CASSEAGGANEKLFF
>NA|once|TRBV28|TRBJ1-2
TGTGCCAGCAGTTCCCCGAGAACAGGGGGCTACACCTTC
CASSSPRTGGYTF
>TRBD1|NA|TRBV27|TRBJ2-5
TGTGCCAGCAGTCGAACAGGGGGCCCCCAATCAAGACAAGAGACCCAGTACTTC
CASSRTGGPQSRQETQYF
>NA|NA|TRBV9|TRBJ1-1
TGTGCCAGCAGCCCAAGGGCGGGACTGAACACTGAAGCTTTCTTT
CASSPRAGLNTEAFF
>NA|NA|TRBV28|TRBJ2-7
TGTGCCAGCAACACTATTTCAGGGGCCATCCACGAGCAGTACTTC
CASNTISGAIHEQYF
>TRBD2|NA|TRBV11-3|TRBJ2-5
TGTGCCAGCAGCTTAGATCGAGTTAGCGGGGGACAAGAGACCCAGTACTTC
CASSLDRVSGGQETQYF
>NA|NA|TRBV11-3|TRBJ2-3
TGTGCCAGCAGCTTAGGCGGCGGGGTCACAGATACGCAGTATTTT
CASSLGGGVTDTQYF
>TRBD2|NA|TRBV24-1|TRBJ2-5
TGTGCCACCAGTGATCCTAGCGGGCAAGAGACCCAGTACTTC
CATSDPSGQETQYF
>NA|NA|TRBV5-1|TRBJ2-3
TGCGCCAGCAGCCAAAAAAGGGACTCCCTCACAGATACGCAGTATTTT
CASSQKRDSLTDTQYF
>TRBD2|NA|TRBV18|TRBJ2-1
TGTGCCAGCTCACCTCCGTCACTAGCGGCGTACAATGAGCAGTTCTTC
CASSPPSLAAYNEQFF
>NA|NA|TRBV11-2|TRBJ2-7
TGTGCCAGCAGCTCGGGCGGCGGGATCAGTCAGTACTTC
CASSSGGGISQYF
>TRBD2|NA|TRBV5-1|TRBJ2-1
TGCGCCAGCAGCTTGGAAGCGGGAATGGATGAGCAGTTCTTC
CASSLEAGMDEQFF
>TRBD1|NA|TRBV2|TRBJ1-2
TGTGCCAGCGTACAGGGGGCGCGCTATGGCTACACCTTC
CASVQGARYGYTF
>NA|NA|TRBV7-9|TRBJ1-4
TGTGCCAGCAGCTTAGAAGGGGCCGGGGGTGAAAAACTGTTTTTT
CASSLEGAGGEKLFF
>NA|NA|TRBV5-5|TRBJ1-5
TGTGCCAGCAGCTTGGGGACACCATATAGCAATCAGCCCCAGCATTTT
CASSLGTPYSNQPQHF
>NA|NA|TRBV27|TRBJ2-5
TGTGCCAGCAGTTTCGAAGGGGCGGGATTAGGGACCCAGTACTTC
CASSFEGAGLGTQYF
>TRBD1|NA|TRBV11-3|TRBJ2-7
TGTGCCAGCAGCCTACGATGGACAGGGGGCGAGCAGTACTTC
CASSLRWTGGEQYF
>TRBD1|NA|TRBV19|TRBJ2-7
TGTGCCAGTAGGGCGGACAGGGGTGTAGGCGAGCAGTACTTC
CASRADRGVGEQYF
>TRBD1|once|TRBV28|TRBJ1-5
TGTGCCAGCAGTACTCGAATACAGGGGAAAACCCAGCCCCAGCATTTT
CASSTRIQGKTQPQHF
>TRBD1|NA|TRBV28|TRBJ1-5
TGTGCCAGCAGTCACCTGGGTTGGACAGGGACCGGCGATCAGCCCCAGCATTTT
CASSHLGWTGTGDQPQHF
>NA|NA|TRBV7-3|TRBJ2-3
TGTGCCAGCAGCGCCCTCCCCGGGAGTGGCACAGATACGCAGTATTTT
CASSALPGSGTDTQYF
>NA|NA|TRBV5-1|TRBJ2-3
TGCGCCAGCAGCTTGGCGTCTAATCCCGGAGATACGCAGTATTTT
CASSLASNPGDTQYF
>NA|NA|TRBV7-9|TRBJ1-1
TGTGCCAGCAGCCCAGACAGCATGAACACTGAAGCTTTCTTT
CASSPDSMNTEAFF
>TRBD2|NA|TRBV14|TRBJ2-1
TGTGCCAGCAGCTATTACCAAGAGGGACTAGCGGGAGACAATGAGCAGTTCTTC
CASSYYQEGLAGDNEQFF
>NA|NA|TRBV2|TRBJ1-2
TGTGCCAGCAGCACGGACTATGGCTACACCTTC
CASSTDYGYTF
>TRBD2|NA|TRBV9|TRBJ2-1
TGTGCCAGCAGCCCCCCTAGTGTGACTAGCGGCCAGCAGTTCTTC
CASSPPSVTSGQQFF
>NA|NA|TRBV7-9|TRBJ1-2
TGTGCCAGCAGCTTAGGGCCTTATGGCTACACCTTC
CASSLGPYGYTF
>NA|NA|TRBV3-1/TRBV3-2|TRBJ1-1
TGTGCCAGCAGCCAAGTTGGCCAGCGGACTGAAGCTTTCTTT
CASSQVGQRTEAFF
>TRBD1|NA|TRBV4-1|TRBJ1-1
TGCGCCAGCAGCCAAAATCTGGGACAGGGGGGGAACACTGAAGCTTTCTTT
CASSQNLGQGGNTEAFF
>NA|once|TRBV7-3|TRBJ2-3
TGTGCCAGCAGCTCCCTAGCTAGCACAGATACGCAGTATTTT
CASSSLASTDTQYF
>TRBD1|NA|TRBV5-1|TRBJ2-6
TGCGCCAGCAGCTTGCAGACAGGGACAGGGGCCAACGTCCTGACTTTC
CASSLQTGTGANVLTF
>TRBD1|NA|TRBV10-3|TRBJ2-7
TGTGCCATCAGCCCTTCAGACAGGGGAATCGGCGAGCAGTACTTC
CAISPSDRGIGEQYF
>TRBD1|NA|TRBV28|TRBJ1-6
TGTGCCAGCAGCGAAGACAGGGCCTATAATTCACCCCTCCACTTT
CASSEDRAYNSPLHF
>NA|NA|TRBV7-9|TRBJ2-7
TGTGCCAGCAGCTTAGAGACGGGTAGCTCCTACGAGCAGTACTTC
CASSLETGSSYEQYF
>NA|NA|TRBV12-3/TRBV12-4|TRBJ2-7
TGTGCCAGCAGATTTACCGTGGGGCACGAGCAGTACTTC
CASRFTVGHEQYF
>TRBD1|NA|TRBV11-3|TRBJ2-7
TGTGCCAGCAGCTCGACGCACAGGGGTAAGGTTTACGAGCAGTACTTC
CASSSTHRGKVYEQYF
>TRBD1|NA|TRBV27|TRBJ1-6
TGTGCCAGCAGGCCTCAGGGGGCGGATTCACCCCTCCACTTT
CASRPQGADSPLHF
>TRBD1|few|TRBV5-1|TRBJ2-6
TGCGCCAGCCGGGACAGGGGCCGCTCTGGGGCCAACGTCCTGACTTTC
CASRDRGRSGANVLTF
>TRBD2|NA|TRBV28|TRBJ2-1
TGTGCCAGCAGTTTTAGCGGGAGTAATTATGAGCAGTTCTTC
CASSFSGSNYEQFF
>TRBD1|NA|TRBV5-1|TRBJ1-6
TGCGCCAGCAGCCTCACAGGGGGCGCGAGCTCACCCCTCCACTTT
CASSLTGGASSPLHF
>NA|once|TRBV2|TRBJ2-1
TGTGCCAGCAGTAGCCTTGGGCGGGATGGGGGCAATGAGCAGTTCTTC
CASSSLGRDGGNEQFF
>TRBD1|NA|TRBV29-1|TRBJ1-5
TGCAGCGTTGTTGAGGGGGCTACTGATCAGCCCCAGCATTTT
CSVVEGATDQPQHF
>TRBD1|NA|TRBV7-9|TRBJ1-2
TGTGCCAGCAACAAACAGGGGGAGGATGGCTACACCTTC
CASNKQGEDGYTF
>TRBD1|NA|TRBV18|TRBJ2-2
TGTGCCAGTTCGACAGGGGATAACACCGGGGAGCTGTTTTTT
CASSTGDNTGELFF
>TRBD1|NA|TRBV18|TRBJ1-6
TGTGCCAGCTCACCACCGCTGTCCCAGGGGGGTAATTCACCCCTCCACTTT
CASSPPLSQGGNSPLHF
>NA|once|TRBV25-1|TRBJ1-4
TGTGCCAGCAGGGGGGGATCTGAAAAACTGTTTTTT
CASRGGSEKLFF
>NA|once|TRBV27|TRBJ2-1
TGTGCCAGCTTCGGGGGAGTAGACTCCTACAATGAGCAGTTCTTC
CASFGGVDSYNEQFF
>TRBD1|NA|TRBV9|TRBJ2-1
TGTGCCAGCAGCGACAGGGGATTCTCGAATGAGCAGTTCTTC
CASSDRGFSNEQFF
>NA|NA|TRBV15|TRBJ1-4
TGTGCCACCAGCCGATCTACAGGGAGGGGTAATGAAAAACTGTTTTTT
CATSRSTGRGNEKLFF
>NA|NA|TRBV7-3|TRBJ1-1
TGTGCCAGCAGCATACAGAACACTGAAGCTTTCTTT
CASSIQNTEAFF
>TRBD2|NA|TRBV5-1|TRBJ2-3
TGCGCCAGCAGCCGACCCGGGACTAGAGCCACAGATACGCAGTATTTT
CASSRPGTRATDTQYF